These T cell receptor beta chains were read from a single sample in a study of shared clonotypes between healthy human individuals. Assay used: immunoSEQ multiplex PCR; TCRdb lists only in-frame clones, some missing. The sample has about 490,000 clones, roughly 80% seen once. The specimen was PBMCs. The receptors come from a woman aged 40-49 years in good health. Some clones in this sample may be carry-over from other donors' samples. Both conserved end residues are part of each CDR3. D genes are given only for firm matches. Clone sizes are given selectively: once, few, many, or a class where the clone is expanded.

- | TRBJ1-3 | - | TRBV10-3 | CATVWENTIYF | TGTGCCACCGTTTGGGAAAACACCATATATTTT
TRBD1 | TRBJ1-4 | many | TRBV6-4 | CASGRDRLELFF | TGTGCCAGCGGCCGGGACAGGCTGGAACTGTTTTTT
- | TRBJ2-3 | - | TRBV13 | CASSLGGSTDTQYF | TGTGCCAGCAGCTTAGGCGGCAGCACAGATACGCAGTATTTT
TRBD2 | TRBJ2-1 | - | TRBV4-1 | CASSLLAGGHGNEQFF | TGCGCCAGCAGCCTCCTAGCGGGAGGCCATGGGAATGAGCAGTTCTTC
- | TRBJ2-7 | - | TRBV4-1 | CASSQDWGYEQYF | TGCGCCAGCAGCCAAGATTGGGGCTACGAGCAGTACTTC
TRBD2 | TRBJ2-3 | - | TRBV18 | CASSLLAGGPYDTDTQYF | TGTGCCAGCTCCCTCCTAGCGGGAGGGCCTTATGACACAGATACGCAGTATTTT
- | TRBJ2-7 | few | TRBV6-1 | CASIYPGTYEQYF | TGTGCCAGCATATATCCGGGGACCTACGAGCAGTACTTC
- | TRBJ2-7 | - | TRBV7-2 | CASSLGGVSEQYF | TGTGCCAGCAGCTTAGGAGGGGTTAGCGAGCAGTACTTC
- | TRBJ1-1 | - | TRBV20-1 | CSVTGYTEAFF | TGCAGCGTAACAGGGTACACTGAAGCTTTCTTT
TRBD2 | TRBJ2-1 | once | TRBV28 | CASTLSRWGEGSSYNEQFF | TGTGCCAGCACCCTAAGCCGATGGGGGGAGGGGAGCTCCTACAATGAGCAGTTCTTC
- | TRBJ1-2 | - | TRBV28 | CASGGYQPCGYTF | TGTGCCAGCGGAGGGTACCAGCCTTGTGGCTACACCTTC
TRBD1 | TRBJ1-4 | - | TRBV10-2 | CASSARRGQEKLFF | TGCGCCAGCAGTGCTAGGCGGGGACAGGAAAAACTGTTTTTT
- | TRBJ1-5 | - | TRBV28 | CASSLGPPEWAQHF | TGTGCCAGCAGTTTGGGGCCGCCAGAGTGGGCCCAGCATTTT
- | TRBJ2-7 | - | TRBV6-6 | CASSVGQPYEQYF | TGTGCCAGCAGCGTCGGCCAGCCCTACGAGCAGTACTTC
- | TRBJ1-5 | - | TRBV28 | CASSLLNKNQPQHF | TGTGCCAGCAGTTTGCTAAATAAAAATCAGCCCCAGCATTTT
- | TRBJ2-1 | - | TRBV6-1 | CASSEKSGSYNEQFF | TGTGCCAGCAGTGAAAAAAGCGGTTCCTACAATGAGCAGTTCTTC
- | TRBJ2-7 | - | TRBV5-1 | CASPNRRDAYEQYF | TGCGCCAGCCCGAACCGCCGGGACGCCTACGAGCAGTACTTC
TRBD1 | TRBJ2-7 | - | TRBV11-2 | CASSWGDRGYEQYF | TGTGCCAGCAGCTGGGGAGACAGGGGCTACGAGCAGTACTTC
- | TRBJ1-5 | - | TRBV30 | CAWRGDGNQPQHF | TGTGCCTGGAGGGGGGACGGCAATCAGCCCCAGCATTTT
- | TRBJ1-5 | few | TRBV2 | CASSEQGNQPQHF | TGTGCCAGCAGTGAGCAGGGTAATCAGCCCCAGCATTTT
TRBD1 | TRBJ1-1 | once | TRBV28 | CASSSPGGWDTEAFF | TGTGCCAGCAGTTCTCCAGGGGGCTGGGACACTGAAGCTTTCTTT
TRBD2 | TRBJ2-7 | - | TRBV28 | CASRPGTSDEQYF | TGTGCCAGCAGACCCGGGACTAGCGACGAGCAGTACTTC
TRBD2 | TRBJ2-7 | once | TRBV6-1 | CASSERTSGVYEQYF | TGTGCCAGCAGTGAAAGGACTAGCGGAGTCTACGAGCAGTACTTC
- | TRBJ2-4 | - | TRBV2 | CASSLGGRGNIQYF | TGTGCCAGCAGTTTGGGGGGTCGGGGAAACATTCAGTACTTC
- | TRBJ2-3 | - | TRBV19 | CASSIRYSSLTDTQYF | TGTGCCAGTAGTATACGATACAGTTCCCTCACAGATACGCAGTATTTT
TRBD1 | TRBJ1-2 | - | TRBV30 | CAWSVSGQVVYTF | TGTGCCTGGAGTGTATCGGGACAGGTTGTCTACACCTTC
- | TRBJ2-3 | many | TRBV5-1 | CASSPSSPDTQYF | TGCGCCAGCAGCCCAAGTAGCCCCGATACGCAGTATTTT
- | TRBJ1-5 | - | TRBV7-2 | CASSPVGFQPQHF | TGTGCCAGCAGCCCCGTGGGATTCCAGCCCCAGCATTTT
- | TRBJ2-2 | - | TRBV28 | CAIQGPNTGELFF | TGTGCCATACAGGGCCCGAACACCGGGGAGCTGTTTTTT
- | TRBJ2-3 | once | TRBV2 | CASSELGQRTDTQYF | TGTGCCAGCAGTGAATTAGGACAGCGCACAGATACGCAGTATTTT
- | TRBJ1-2 | - | TRBV5-6 | CASSWTLLEEGYTF | TGTGCCAGCAGCTGGACATTGCTTGAAGAAGGCTACACCTTC
TRBD2 | TRBJ2-3 | few | TRBV6-5 | CASRLAGDADTQYF | TGTGCCAGCAGGCTAGCGGGAGACGCAGATACGCAGTATTTT
- | TRBJ1-1 | - | TRBV9 | CASSAEQAFYTEAFF | TGTGCCAGCAGCGCCGAACAAGCCTTCTACACTGAAGCTTTCTTT
- | TRBJ1-1 | - | TRBV27 | CASSLWGWGAKVNTEAFF | TGTGCCAGCAGTTTATGGGGATGGGGGGCTAAGGTGAACACTGAAGCTTTCTTT
- | TRBJ2-1 | - | TRBV15 | CATSRDLGRGLEQFF | TGTGCCACCAGCAGAGATCTCGGACGAGGACTAGAGCAGTTCTTC
- | TRBJ2-1 | - | TRBV25-1 | CASSDSGDEQFF | TGTGCCAGCAGTGATTCCGGGGATGAGCAGTTCTTC
- | TRBJ2-1 | - | TRBV5-4 | CASSLTRGANYNEQFF | TGTGCCAGCAGCTTGACTAGGGGGGCCAACTACAATGAGCAGTTCTTC
TRBD1 | TRBJ2-2 | - | TRBV10-3 | CAISEKGAPTGELFF | TGTGCCATCAGTGAGAAGGGGGCGCCCACCGGGGAGCTGTTTTTT
- | TRBJ2-1 | - | TRBV6-1 | CASSPIRNEQFF | TGTGCCAGCAGCCCGATTAGAAATGAGCAGTTCTTC
TRBD2 | TRBJ2-7 | - | TRBV10-2 | CASSGREGGKYEQYF | TGCGCCAGCAGTGGAAGGGAGGGAGGGAAATACGAGCAGTACTTC
- | TRBJ2-7 | - | TRBV9 | CASSPTILGYEQYF | TGTGCCAGCAGCCCCACCATTTTGGGCTACGAGCAGTACTTC
- | TRBJ2-3 | - | TRBV11-2 | CASSSGTRTDTQYF | TGTGCCAGCAGCTCCGGGACCCGCACAGATACGCAGTATTTT
- | TRBJ2-7 | few | TRBV18 | CASSPDTSYEQYF | TGTGCCAGCTCACCAGACACATCCTACGAGCAGTACTTC
- | TRBJ1-1 | few | TRBV6-1 | CASTLGRETFF | TGTGCCAGCACCCTGGGGAGGGAAACTTTCTTT
TRBD2 | TRBJ2-1 | few | TRBV6-5 | CASTRLADNEQFF | TGTGCCAGCACCCGACTAGCGGACAATGAGCAGTTCTTC
- | TRBJ1-1 | few | TRBV10-2 | CASSGSGNTEAFF | TGCGCCAGCAGTGGTTCAGGGAACACTGAAGCTTTCTTT
- | TRBJ1-5 | many | TRBV28 | CASSFGWGNQPQHF | TGTGCCAGCAGTTTTGGTTGGGGCAATCAGCCCCAGCATTTT
- | TRBJ1-2 | once | TRBV6-1 | CASNHPQDYGYTF | TGTGCCAGCAACCACCCCCAGGACTATGGCTACACCTTC
- | TRBJ1-1 | many | TRBV6-1 | CASSAQVSEAFF | TGTGCCAGCAGTGCCCAGGTCTCTGAAGCTTTCTTT